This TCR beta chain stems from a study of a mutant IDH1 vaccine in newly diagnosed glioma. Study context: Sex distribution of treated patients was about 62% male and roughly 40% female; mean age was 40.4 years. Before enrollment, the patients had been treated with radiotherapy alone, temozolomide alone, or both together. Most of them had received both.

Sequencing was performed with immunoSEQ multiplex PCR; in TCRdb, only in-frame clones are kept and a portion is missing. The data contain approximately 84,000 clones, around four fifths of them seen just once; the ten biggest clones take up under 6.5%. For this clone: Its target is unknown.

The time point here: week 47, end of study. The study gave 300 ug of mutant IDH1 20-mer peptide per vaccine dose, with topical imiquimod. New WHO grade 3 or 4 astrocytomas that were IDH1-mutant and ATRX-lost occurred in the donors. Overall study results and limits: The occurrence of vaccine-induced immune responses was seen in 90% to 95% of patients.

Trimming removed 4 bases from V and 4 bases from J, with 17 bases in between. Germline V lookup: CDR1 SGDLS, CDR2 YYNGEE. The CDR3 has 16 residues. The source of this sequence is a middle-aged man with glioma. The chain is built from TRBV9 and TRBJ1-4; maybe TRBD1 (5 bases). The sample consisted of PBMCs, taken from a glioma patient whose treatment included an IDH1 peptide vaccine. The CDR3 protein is CASSPYGAEHNEKLFF. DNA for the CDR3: TGTGCCAGCAGCCCCTACGGGGCAGAGCATAATGAAAAACTGTTTTTT.